One and the same sample provided the 26 T cell receptor beta chains below, sequenced in a study of blood T cell repertoires in COVID-19. Libraries were prepared by immunoSEQ multiplex PCR; TCRdb keeps only in-frame clonotypes and omits some of them. The table includes under 200,000 clones, 83% detected once. Sequences were obtained from peripheral blood. The origin of the receptors is a woman in her seventies who had recovered from COVID-19.

The chain links TRBV6-2 or TRBV6-3 to TRBJ1-1; perhaps TRBD1 as D (5 bases). The ends were cut back, 6 bases at V and 7 bases at J, with 9 bases in the middle. Looked up from germline, CDR1 is MNHEY and CDR2 is SVGEGT. The CDR3 has 11 amino acids. In DNA form, the CDR3 reads TGTGCCAGCAGCGCGACAGTTGAAGCTTTCTTT. Translated: CASSATVEAFF.

V is TRBV3-1 (or the pseudogene TRBV3-2) and J is TRBJ2-1; 11 bases map to TRBD2. Per the germline V gene, CDR1 is LGHDT and CDR2 is YNNKEL (reference sequence). With 5 bases clipped from V and 0 bases from J, the junction kept 3 bases outside the gene matches. There are 16 residues in the CDR3. CDR3 bases: TGTGCCAGCAGCACGACTAGCGGGGCCTCCTACAATGAGCAGTTCTTC. Protein: CASSTTSGASYNEQFF.

The chain combines TRBV7-2 with TRBJ2-7; 9 positions match TRBD2. Germline lookup yields CDR1 SGHTA and CDR2 FQGNSA. Trimming removed 4 bases from V and 2 bases from J; junction bases left unmatched: 3. The CDR3 contains 14 residues. The CDR3 DNA is TGTGCCAGCAGCTCGGGACTAGCTGCCTACGAGCAGTACTTC. This codes for CASSSGLAAYEQYF.

The chain couples TRBV6-6 to TRBJ2-5; D is uncertain. V lost 6 bases to trimming and J lost 2 bases, with 7 bases between them. This CDR3 has 12 amino acids. In germline, CDR1 is MNHNY, CDR2 SVGAGI (reference sequence). CDR3 in amino acids: CASSPRQETQYF. The CDR3 DNA is TGTGCCAGCAGCCCGCGGCAAGAGACCCAGTACTTC.

The chain is built from TRBV5-4 and TRBJ1-1; the D is unclear. CDR1 SGHNT and CDR2 YYREEE come from the germline V gene (reference sequence). This CDR3 contains 11 residues. V dropped 9 bases and J dropped 6 bases, with 12 bases sitting between them. CDR3 coding DNA: TGTGCCACCCATTCCGGAGCTGAAGCTTTCTTT. Protein sequence: CATHSGAEAFF. The whole variable domain, remainder taken from reference TRBV5-4 and TRBJ1-1, is ETGVTQSPTHLIKTRGQQVTLRCSSQSGHNTVSWYQQALGQGPQFIFQYYREEENGRGNFPPRFSGLQFPNYSSELNVNALELDDSALYLCATHSGAEAFFGQGTRLTVV.

CDR3 sequence: CASSWGASSYNSPLHF. The DNA of the CDR3 is TGTGCCAGCAGCTGGGGAGCAAGCTCCTATAATTCACCCCTCCACTTT. V and J are TRBV5-4 and TRBJ1-6, with D unclear. Germline lookup yields CDR1 SGHNT and CDR2 YYREEE (reference sequence). The CDR3 extends over 16 amino acids. V dropped 3 bases and J dropped 0 bases, with 10 bases sitting between them.

The chain combines TRBV28 with TRBJ2-2; TRBD1 matches 7 bases. Germline CDR1 and CDR2: MDHEN and SYDVKM. CDR3 length equals 16 residues. J gave up 5 bases and V 4 bases, and 10 bases lay outside the gene matches. CDR3 DNA: TGTGCCAGCAGTTCACCGGGACAGATCTTTACCGGGGAGCTGTTTTTT. Encoded protein: CASSSPGQIFTGELFF. The whole variable domain, filled in from reference TRBV28 and TRBJ2-2, reads DVKVTQSSRYLVKRTGEKVFLECVQDMDHENMFWYRQDPGLGLRLIYFSYDVKMKEKGDIPEGYSVSREKKERFSLILESASTNQTSMYLCASSSPGQIFTGELFFGEGSRLTVL.

The chain combines TRBV11-3 with TRBJ1-1; maybe TRBD1 (5 bases). Germline values: CDR1 SGHNT, CDR2 YENEEA. The CDR3 has 14 amino acids. Trimming cost V 5 bases and J 5 bases, with 15 bases left between them. In nucleotides, the CDR3 is TGTGCCAGCAGCCCAAAGGCAGGGACTACTGAAGCTTTCTTT. Amino acid sequence: CASSPKAGTTEAFF.

CDR3: CATCPRINEKLFF. For the CDR3, the DNA is TGTGCCACATGCCCCAGGATAAATGAAAAACTGTTTTTT. The V and J genes are TRBV6-6 and TRBJ1-4; no firm D call. Looked up from germline, CDR1 is MNHNY and CDR2 is SVGAGI (reference sequence). V lost 10 bases and J 5 bases, leaving 14 bases between the germline ends. This CDR3 contains 13 residues.

This clone was counted only a few times. The sample contains more than one DNA sequence encoding this CDR3. This chain joins TRBV21-1 and TRBJ2-3; the table's D call, TRBD2, was not checked against the DNA. TRBV21-1 is reported as a pseudogene. This CDR3 has 16 amino acids. The CDR3 spells CASSKGRGGGADTQYF. DNA for the CDR3: TGTGCCAGCAGCAAAGGGCGCGGGGGGGGAGCAGATACGCAGTATTTT.

CDR3 in DNA: TGTGCCACCAACCCGAGACAGGGCACCTACGAGCAGTACTTC. Its translation is CATNPRQGTYEQYF. The genes are TRBV6-5 and TRBJ2-7; the match to TRBD1 covers 7 bases. Per germline, CDR1 MNHEY and CDR2 SVGAGI. The CDR3 has 14 residues. The trim removed 10 bases at V and 2 bases at J, leaving 11 bases unmatched.

The genes are TRBV3-1 (or the pseudogene TRBV3-2) and TRBJ1-2, with D possibly matching TRBD1 (5 bases). This CDR3 contains 16 residues. CDR1 is LGHDT, CDR2 YNNKEL, per germline (reference sequence). Trimming took off 1 base at V and 4 bases at J, with 16 bases between the two ends. Here the CDR3 reads CASSQGVEDNPYGYTF. CDR3 coding DNA: TGTGCCAGCAGCCAAGGTGTTGAGGACAACCCCTATGGCTACACCTTC.

The genes are TRBV28 and TRBJ1-1; D may be TRBD1 (5 bases). V gave up 6 bases and J gave up 11 bases, with 13 bases separating them. CDR3 length: 11 residues. Germline V gene data show CDR1 as MDHEN and CDR2 as SYDVKM. The chain's CDR3 is CASSWAGGAFF. CDR3 nucleotides: TGTGCCAGCAGCTGGGCGGGGGGGGCTTTCTTT.

The chain couples TRBV3-1 (or the pseudogene TRBV3-2) to TRBJ1-2; the D gene is possibly TRBD1 (5 bases). Germline V CDR1 and CDR2: LGHDT, YNNKEL (reference sequence). Trimming left V 4 bases short and J 5 bases short, with 17 bases between. This CDR3 contains 15 residues. Here the CDR3 reads CASSPQYGQGYGYTF. The CDR3, as DNA: TGTGCCAGCAGCCCACAATATGGACAAGGGTATGGCTACACCTTC.

The chain recombines TRBV27 with TRBJ1-1; D unclear. Trimming stripped 6 bases from V and 7 bases from J, with 18 bases between. CDR3 size: 14 residues. Germline V gives CDR1 MNHEY, CDR2 SMNVEV (reference sequence). Written as DNA, the CDR3 is TGTGCCAGCAGCCCCGAGGTTCGGCCCATTGAAGCTTTCTTT. Its protein is CASSPEVRPIEAFF.

The rearrangement links TRBV29-1 to TRBJ1-1; 9 bases align to TRBD1. The J segment lost 2 bases and the V segment lost 4 bases, leaving 8 bases of the junction unmatched. CDR3 size: 15 residues. Germline CDR1 reads SQVTM; CDR2 reads ANQGSEA. As DNA, the CDR3 is TGCAGCGTTGTGGGACAGGGCCCCCGAAACACTGAAGCTTTCTTT. It yields the protein CSVVGQGPRNTEAFF.

The CDR3 sequence: CASSTTRAYNEQFF. Here the CDR3 DNA reads TGTGCCAGCAGTACGACGAGGGCCTACAATGAGCAGTTCTTC. The rearrangement uses TRBV6-2 or TRBV6-3 and TRBJ2-1; possibly TRBD2 for D (5 bases). CDR3 length equals 14 residues. Germline CDR1 MNHEY, CDR2 SVGEGT. V lost 5 bases to trimming and J lost 2 bases, with 10 bases between them.

The chain employs TRBV13 and TRBJ2-1, with 9 bases that match TRBD2. The ends lost 0 bases at V and 8 bases at J; junction bases unmatched: 5. The germline V gene encodes CDR1 PRHDT and CDR2 FYEKMQ (reference sequence). The CDR3 has 15 residues. The CDR3 DNA reads TGTGCCAGCAGCTTAGGGCTAGCGGGATATGATGAGCAGTTCTTC. This translates into CASSLGLAGYDEQFF.

The CDR3 DNA is TGTGCCAGCAGCCCCCGACAGGGGTATGGCTACACCTTC. Amino acids: CASSPRQGYGYTF. This chain links TRBV7-2 with TRBJ1-2; 8 nucleotides match TRBD1. Trimming cost V 5 bases and J 5 bases; bases outside gene matches: 4. Looked up from germline, CDR1 is SGHTA and CDR2 is FQGNSA. The CDR3 spans 13 residues.

On this clone: The identical CDR3 is also encoded by other nucleotide sequences in the sample. The chain joins TRBV30 to TRBJ2-7, with a possible D match to TRBD2 (5 bases). CDR1 and CDR2 (germline): GTSNPN, SVGIG (reference sequence). V dropped 0 bases and J dropped 0 bases, with 9 bases sitting between them. CDR3 length: 14 residues. This chain's CDR3 is CAWSVGGSSYEQYF. The CDR3 nucleotides are TGTGCCTGGAGTGTGGGTGGGAGCTCCTACGAGCAGTACTTC.

The chain joins TRBV5-1 to TRBJ1-3, with D tentatively TRBD1 (5 bases). V shed 4 bases and J shed 8 bases, with 10 bases lying between them. The CDR3 length is 12 residues. Germline lookup yields CDR1 SGHRS and CDR2 YFSETQ. The CDR3 spells CASSAWGDTIYF. CDR3 nucleotide sequence: TGCGCCAGCAGCGCCTGGGGGGACACCATATATTTT.

V gene TRBV28 combines with J gene TRBJ2-2; 7 bases map to TRBD2. V was pared by 4 bases and J by 7 bases, with 6 bases of the junction left unmatched. The germline V gene has CDR1 MDHEN and CDR2 SYDVKM. CDR3 length equals 14 residues. The CDR3 is CASSSPGGGGELFF. The CDR3 bases are TGTGCCAGCAGTTCCCCGGGCGGGGGCGGGGAGCTGTTTTTT.

This clone was counted once. V gene TRBV5-1 combines with J gene TRBJ1-5; possible D gene TRBD1, 5 bases. The V and J ends lost 3 bases and 1 base respectively, with 11 bases between them. The CDR3 sequence is 15 residues long. The V gene's germline CDR1 is SGHRS and CDR2 YFSETQ. The CDR3 nucleotides read TGCGCCAGCAGCTGGGGGGGGGACAGCAATCAGCCCCAGCATTTT. Translating gives CASSWGGDSNQPQHF. The full variable domain, completed using reference TRBV5-1 and TRBJ1-5, is KAGVTQTPRYLIKTRGQQVTLSCSPISGHRSVSWYQQTPGQGLQFLFEYFSETQRNKGNFPGRFSGRQFSNSRSEMNVSTLELGDSALYLCASSWGGDSNQPQHFGDGTRLSIL.

The chain is built from TRBV7-9 and TRBJ2-5; 7 bases are a match to TRBD2. This CDR3 is 14 amino acids long. CDR1 and CDR2 (germline): SEHNR, FQNEAQ (reference sequence). Unmatched junction bases numbered 7, after V lost 4 bases and J lost 5 bases. CDR3 coding DNA: TGTGCCAGCAGCTGGGAGGGGTCCGGGGAGACCCAGTACTTC. It is translated as CASSWEGSGETQYF.

This chain links TRBV19 with TRBJ2-5; tentative D call: TRBD2 (5 bases). CDR3 length equals 15 residues. CDR1 is LNHDA, CDR2 SQIVND, per germline (reference sequence). Deletions cut 3 bases from V and 1 base from J, with 12 bases between. CDR3 region: CASSIGGPLQETQYF. CDR3 DNA sequence: TGTGCCAGTAGTATTGGCGGGCCCCTCCAAGAGACCCAGTACTTC.

The chain uses TRBV28 and TRBJ1-4; no clear D. Trimming removed 9 bases from V and 3 bases from J, with 8 bases in between. The CDR3 runs 12 residues. CDR1 and CDR2 (germline): MDHEN, SYDVKM. The CDR3 loop is CASLQSNEKLFF. In DNA form, the CDR3 reads TGTGCCAGTTTACAGTCTAATGAAAAACTGTTTTTT.